This entry lists 30 T cell receptor beta chains sequenced from one sample in a study of blood T cells in healthy people across ages. Using a J-beta primer mix together with a sample-barcoded 5' primer, a second PCR was run for roughly 6 to 11 cycles. Each CDR3 protein gets one entry after TCRdb re-called the 5' RACE reads with MiXCR. The data contain some 940,000 distinct CDR3 sequences, under 35% of them singletons. Another study also made use of these data, one on T cells of mothers and their children.

The sample comprised blood. Every receptor here comes from a woman aged 40 to 49 in good health.

This clonotype was counted many times. This rearrangement joins TRBV27 to TRBJ2-1; possibly TRBD1 or TRBD2 for D (5 bases each). The germline V gene encodes CDR1 MNHEY and CDR2 SMNVEV (reference sequence). There are 14 residues in the CDR3. Between the trimmed V and J ends, which lost 6 bases and 1 base, there was a span of 10 bases. The CDR3 region has the DNA TGTGCCAGCAGACGGGACCGGTCCTACAATGAGCAGTTCTTC. It is translated as CASRRDRSYNEQFF.

This clonotype was seen only once. Just one base apart from a much larger clone, this may be a read error. The chain couples TRBV7-9 to TRBJ2-4; either TRBD1 or TRBD2 may supply D (5 bases each). The CDR3 is 14 residues long. The germline gives CDR1 SEHNR, CDR2 FQNEAQ (reference sequence). V was clipped by 5 bases and J by 13 bases, with 21 bases between them. The CDR3 protein is CASSPVRENYGQYF. The CDR3 DNA reads as TGTGCCAGCAGCCCTGTCAGGGAGAACTACGGGCAGTACTTC.

A word on this clonotype: The germline gene is not matched at one end of the junction; a read error may be the cause. V and J are TRBV29-1 and TRBJ1-2; TRBD1 agrees at 7 bases. Germline CDR1 is SQVTM and CDR2 is ANQGSEA. The CDR3 sequence is 11 residues long. CDR3 nucleotides: TGCAGCGCGGGTACCGGGACAGATGACTACTTC. Translating gives CSAGTGTDDYF. Supplemented by reference TRBV29-1 and TRBJ1-2, the full variable domain reads SAVISQKPSRDICQRGTSLTIQCQVDSQVTMMFWYRQQPGQSLTLIATANQGSEATYESGFVIDKFPISRPNLTFSTLTVSNMSPEDSSIYLCSAGTGTDDYFGSGTRLTVV.

This clonotype showed up many times. J is TRBJ2-5 and V is TRBV9; 8 positions agree with TRBD2. The CDR3 extends over 16 amino acids. J was trimmed by 2 bases and V by 3 bases; bases with no gene match: 9. Germline CDR1 SGDLS, CDR2 YYNGEE. In nucleotides, the CDR3 is TGTGCCAGCAGCGCCACGAGCGGGGGCCAACAAGAGACCCAGTACTTC. Translation: CASSATSGGQQETQYF.

The sample holds a few counts of this clonotype. This chain uses TRBV10-3 with TRBJ1-1; a weak D match, TRBD1 (5 bases). V was clipped by 6 bases and J by 0 bases, with 14 bases between them. Germline CDR1 reads ENHRY; CDR2 reads SYGVKD. The CDR3 consists of 15 residues. The CDR3 region is CAISAPGQMNTEAFF. In DNA, the CDR3 is TGTGCCATCAGCGCCCCGGGGCAGATGAACACTGAAGCTTTCTTT.

With regard to this clonotype: This clone may be a read error of a much larger clone one base away. This chain connects TRBV5-6 to TRBJ2-7; 8 bases are shared with TRBD2. The CDR3 loop spans 15 amino acids. Germline V gene lookup returns CDR1 SGHDT and CDR2 YYEEEE. This CDR3 reads CASTRAGAFSYERYF. CDR3 nucleotides: TGTGCCAGCACCCGAGCGGGGGCCTTCTCCTACGAGCGGTACTTC.

The J gene is TRBJ2-1, the V gene TRBV7-6, with D possibly being TRBD1 (6 bases). The germline V gene has CDR1 SGHVS and CDR2 FNYEAQ. The CDR3 sequence is 16 residues long. Trimming removed 5 bases at V and 0 bases at J, with 14 bases between. The CDR3 sequence is CASSLGQPGSYNEQFF. The CDR3 DNA reads TGTGCCAGCAGCCTTGGACAGCCAGGCTCCTACAATGAGCAGTTCTTC. Variable domain in full (rest from reference TRBV7-6 and TRBJ2-1): GAGVSQSPRYKVTKRGQDVALRCDPISGHVSLYWYRQALGQGPEFLTYFNYEAQQDKSGLPNDRFSAERPEGSISTLTIQRTEQRDSAMYRCASSLGQPGSYNEQFFGPGTRLTVL.

The chain employs TRBV11-2 and TRBJ1-2; 7 positions match TRBD1. Per the germline V gene, CDR1 is SGHAT and CDR2 is FQNNGV. The CDR3 length is 16 residues. Losses at the gene ends were 1 base for V and 6 bases for J; bases not matched to a gene: 11. The CDR3 DNA sequence: TGTGCCAGCAGCTTAGTGTTGCGCAGGGGGTCTAATGGCTACACCTTC. Its translation: CASSLVLRRGSNGYTF.

The V gene is TRBV20-1, the J gene TRBJ2-7; possible D gene TRBD2, 6 bases. The V gene lost 4 bases and the J gene lost 0 bases, with 10 bases spanning the gap. Germline V lookup: CDR1 DFQATT, CDR2 SNEGSKA (reference sequence). The length of the CDR3 is 13 residues. DNA for the CDR3: TGCAGTGCTATCTTGACTAGCTCCTACGAGCAGTACTTC. Residues: CSAILTSSYEQYF.

At least ten counts were recorded for this clonotype. DNA for the CDR3: TGTGCCAGCAGTTTGACCGGGACAGATGGCTACACCTTC. Its translation is CASSLTGTDGYTF. The genes are TRBV28 and TRBJ1-2, with 7 bases aligning to TRBD1. The CDR3 covers 13 residues. Looked up from germline, CDR1 is MDHEN and CDR2 is SYDVKM. J gave up 6 bases and V 3 bases, and 4 bases lay outside the gene matches.

This clonotype was seen a handful of times. A much larger clone differs from this one at a single base, so this may be a read error. The CDR3 spells CASSPSTGEGEKRFF. The CDR3, as DNA: TGTGCCAGCAGCCCCTCGACAGGCGAAGGTGAAAAACGGTTTTTT. The J gene is TRBJ1-4, the V gene TRBV3-1, with a tentative D call TRBD1 (6 bases). Germline lookup yields CDR1 LGHDT and CDR2 YNNKEL (reference sequence). The CDR3 consists of 15 residues.

This clonotype was seen more than once but under ten times. This may stem from a read error, because a much larger clone lies one nucleotide away. The chain links TRBV27 to TRBJ2-2; TRBD2 might be the D (5 bases). Germline loops: CDR1 MNHEY, CDR2 SMNVEV (reference sequence). This CDR3 has 15 amino acids. The CDR3, as DNA: TGTGCCAGCAGTTTTTATCCAGTAAACACCGGGGAGCGGTTTTTT. Amino acid sequence: CASSFYPVNTGERFF.

This clonotype was observed a handful of times. Here the CDR3 DNA reads TGCGCCAGCAGCCAAGATCCGGGGCGCACAGATACGCAGTATTTT. It codes for CASSQDPGRTDTQYF. V and J are TRBV4-1 and TRBJ2-3; D is possibly TRBD1 or TRBD2 (5 bases each). Germline V gene data show CDR1 as MGHRA and CDR2 as YSYEKL. Deletions cut 0 bases from V and 1 base from J, with 8 bases between. CDR3 length: 15 amino acids.

Many counts were recorded for this clonotype. The chain carries TRBV12-3 or TRBV12-4 and TRBJ2-7; D ambiguous. The CDR3 has 14 amino acids. V lost 2 bases to trimming and J lost 4 bases, with 12 bases between them. The CDR3 protein is CASSLSALGYEQYF. CDR3 nucleotide sequence: TGTGCCAGCAGTTTATCCGCGCTCGGGTACGAGCAGTACTTC.

This clonotype was seen many times. The rearrangement uses TRBV4-1 and TRBJ1-4; TRBD1 is a possible D gene (5 bases). The V end lost 0 bases, the J end lost 5 bases, and 16 bases lay between the germline ends. In germline, CDR1 is MGHRA, CDR2 YSYEKL. The CDR3 has 17 residues. In nucleotides, the CDR3 is TGCGCCAGCAGCCAAGATAGAGACAGCCGTGGGAATGAAAAACTGTTTTTT. This translates into CASSQDRDSRGNEKLFF.

Many counts were recorded for this clonotype. The chain is built from TRBV7-9 and TRBJ2-7, with TRBD1 matching 9 bases. The J segment lost 5 bases and the V segment lost 5 bases, leaving 10 bases of the junction unmatched. This CDR3 spans 15 amino acids. Germline V gives CDR1 SEHNR, CDR2 FQNEAQ (reference sequence). CDR3 in amino acids: CASSHEGTGSHEQYF. The CDR3 DNA reads TGTGCCAGCAGCCATGAAGGGACAGGGTCCCACGAGCAGTACTTC.

This clonotype was detected ten times or more. The chain employs TRBV6-6 and TRBJ2-5, with D maybe TRBD1 (6 bases). Germline loops: CDR1 MNHNY, CDR2 SVGAGI (reference sequence). Between the trimmed V and J ends, which lost 2 bases and 4 bases, there was a span of 11 bases. The CDR3 is 14 residues long. The CDR3 here is CASSYTGQAETQYF. In nucleotides, the CDR3 is TGTGCCAGCAGTTACACGGGACAAGCAGAGACCCAGTACTTC.

In its sample, this clonotype was seen once. The chain couples TRBV7-2 to TRBJ1-2, with 9 nucleotides matching TRBD1. This CDR3 region has 14 residues. Trimming at V came to 4 bases and at J to 5 bases, leaving 5 bases not matched to a gene. In germline, CDR1 is SGHTA, CDR2 FQGNSA. CDR3 in DNA: TGTGCCAGCAGCTCACAGGGGGCGACGTATGGCTACACCTTC. It translates to CASSSQGATYGYTF. The full variable domain, in which reference TRBV7-2 and TRBJ1-2 provide the parts outside the CDR3, is GAGVSQSPSNKVTEKGKDVELRCDPISGHTALYWYRQSLGQGLEFLIYFQGNSAPDKSGLPSDRFSAERTGGSVSTLTIQRTQQEDSAVYLCASSSQGATYGYTFGSGTRLTVV.

The chain employs TRBV3-1 and TRBJ1-5, with 10 bases identical to TRBD1. The CDR3 length is 17 residues. Germline V lookup: CDR1 LGHDT, CDR2 YNNKEL (reference sequence). V lost 2 bases and J lost 2; bases outside the gene matches: 6. CDR3 in amino acids: CASSQRGGTGGNQPQHF. In DNA form, the CDR3 reads TGTGCCAGCAGCCAACGCGGGGGGACAGGGGGCAATCAGCCCCAGCATTTT.

This clonotype was seen only a few times. The J gene is TRBJ2-2, the V gene TRBV4-3; 9 bases agree with TRBD1. The CDR3 extends over 14 amino acids. The ends lost 3 bases at V and 7 bases at J; junction bases unmatched: 3. CDR1 is LGHNA and CDR2 is YSLEER in the germline V gene. The CDR3 DNA follows: TGCGCCAGCAGCCAGGGACAGGGTATCGGGGAGCTGTTTTTT. Protein: CASSQGQGIGELFF.

This clonotype was detected only a few times. J is TRBJ1-2 and V is TRBV29-1; no definite D call. Per the germline V gene, CDR1 is SQVTM and CDR2 is ANQGSEA. The CDR3 covers 14 residues. V lost 1 base, J lost 3 bases, and 12 bases lay in between. As DNA, the CDR3 is TGCAGCGTTGAAGCTGGCGGAACTCACTATGGCTACACCTTC. This gives the protein CSVEAGGTHYGYTF.

This clonotype was seen a few times. The rearrangement joins TRBV7-3 to TRBJ1-5, with D uncertain. V was shortened by 1 base and J by 4 bases, with 11 bases between the two germline ends. Germline V gene sequence: CDR1 SGHTA, CDR2 FQGTGA. The CDR3 contains 15 residues. CDR3 coding DNA: TGTGCCAGCAGCTTAAACGGAGAATTGAATCAGCCCCAGCATTTT. Its protein is CASSLNGELNQPQHF.

This clonotype was seen repeatedly, ten times or more. The rearrangement uses TRBV11-2 and TRBJ1-6; no reliable D call. V dropped 5 bases and J dropped 8 bases, with 13 bases sitting between them. Germline CDR1 is SGHAT and CDR2 is FQNNGV. The CDR3 consists of 14 residues. The CDR3 DNA reads as TGTGCCAGCAGCCACGGGCGGGAGCATTCACCCCTCCACTTT. Amino acid sequence: CASSHGREHSPLHF.

This clonotype was counted many times. The gene calls are TRBV7-2 and TRBJ2-7, with a weak D call TRBD2 (6 bases). From germline, CDR1 is SGHTA and CDR2 FQGNSA. The CDR3 consists of 15 residues. Trimming took off 5 bases at V and 3 bases at J, with 17 bases between the two ends. The CDR3 loop is CASSRSGGDDYEQYF. For the CDR3, the DNA is TGTGCCAGCAGCCGCTCAGGCGGGGACGACTACGAGCAGTACTTC.

This clonotype has a count of ten or more. The V and J genes are TRBV12-3 or TRBV12-4 and TRBJ2-4; D perhaps matches TRBD1 (6 bases). V lost 2 bases to trimming and J lost 0 bases, with 11 bases between them. CDR3 length: 16 residues. CDR3 protein: CASSLTGQLAKNIQYF. DNA for the CDR3: TGTGCCAGCAGTTTAACGGGACAACTAGCCAAAAACATTCAGTACTTC.

This clonotype was counted only a few times. V usage is TRBV29-1 and J usage is TRBJ2-1; 7 bases are a match to TRBD2. CDR3 length: 13 amino acids. The V gene's germline CDR1 is SQVTM and CDR2 ANQGSEA. Unmatched junction bases numbered 3, after V lost 5 bases and J lost 2 bases. CDR3 protein: CSVWGGAYNEQFF. The CDR3 nucleotides read TGCAGCGTTTGGGGGGGGGCCTACAATGAGCAGTTCTTC.

In its sample, this clonotype was seen many times. The chain couples TRBV12-3 or TRBV12-4 to TRBJ1-5; no definite D call. The V and J ends lost 6 bases and 3 bases respectively, with 12 bases between them. This CDR3 region has 14 residues. CDR3: CASSRLDVNQPQHF. CDR3 in DNA: TGTGCCAGCAGCCGGCTGGACGTCAATCAGCCCCAGCATTTT.

This clonotype was found a few times. The V and J genes are TRBV7-9 and TRBJ1-2, with no clear D. The germline CDR1 and CDR2 sequences are SEHNR and FQNEAQ (reference sequence). Deletions cut 0 bases from V and 0 bases from J, with 8 bases between. This CDR3 is built from 15 residues. CDR3 amino acids: CASSLAQTANYGYTF. CDR3 DNA: TGTGCCAGCAGCTTAGCCCAGACCGCTAACTATGGCTACACCTTC.

A few counts support this clonotype. This chain uses TRBV5-6 with TRBJ2-1, with D possibly TRBD2 on 6 matching bases. V gave up 6 bases and J gave up 2 bases, with 18 bases separating them. CDR3 length: 16 amino acids. Per germline, CDR1 SGHDT and CDR2 YYEEEE. CDR3 nucleotide sequence: TGTGCCAGCAAGGGACTGGCGGGCCTAACCTACAATGAGCAGTTCTTC. This codes for CASKGLAGLTYNEQFF.

This clonotype appeared a few times. The rearrangement uses TRBV20-1 and TRBJ1-6, with D perhaps matching TRBD1 (6 bases). The CDR3 contains 15 residues. V lost 0 bases and J 8 bases, leaving 14 bases between the germline ends. Germline V lookup: CDR1 DFQATT, CDR2 SNEGSKA (reference sequence). The CDR3 loop reads CSARDWGPPDSPLHF. The CDR3 DNA follows: TGCAGTGCTAGAGATTGGGGGCCCCCCGATTCACCCCTCCACTTT.